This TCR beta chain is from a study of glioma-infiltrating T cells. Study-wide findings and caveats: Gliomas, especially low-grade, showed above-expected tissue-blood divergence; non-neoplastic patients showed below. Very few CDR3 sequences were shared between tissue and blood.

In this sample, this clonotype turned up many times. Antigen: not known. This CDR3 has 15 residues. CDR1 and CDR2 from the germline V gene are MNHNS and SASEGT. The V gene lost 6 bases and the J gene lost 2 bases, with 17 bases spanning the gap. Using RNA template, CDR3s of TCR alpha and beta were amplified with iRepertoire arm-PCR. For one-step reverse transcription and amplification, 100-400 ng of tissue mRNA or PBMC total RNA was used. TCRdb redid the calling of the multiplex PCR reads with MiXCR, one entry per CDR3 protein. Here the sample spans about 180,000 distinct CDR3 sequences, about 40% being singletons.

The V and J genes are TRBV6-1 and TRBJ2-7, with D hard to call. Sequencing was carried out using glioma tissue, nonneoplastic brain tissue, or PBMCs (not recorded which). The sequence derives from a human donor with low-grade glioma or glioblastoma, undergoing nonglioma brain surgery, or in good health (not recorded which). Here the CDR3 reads CASRAYTDLTYEQYF. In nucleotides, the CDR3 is TGTGCCAGCAGGGCTTACACGGACCTGACCTACGAGCAGTACTTC.